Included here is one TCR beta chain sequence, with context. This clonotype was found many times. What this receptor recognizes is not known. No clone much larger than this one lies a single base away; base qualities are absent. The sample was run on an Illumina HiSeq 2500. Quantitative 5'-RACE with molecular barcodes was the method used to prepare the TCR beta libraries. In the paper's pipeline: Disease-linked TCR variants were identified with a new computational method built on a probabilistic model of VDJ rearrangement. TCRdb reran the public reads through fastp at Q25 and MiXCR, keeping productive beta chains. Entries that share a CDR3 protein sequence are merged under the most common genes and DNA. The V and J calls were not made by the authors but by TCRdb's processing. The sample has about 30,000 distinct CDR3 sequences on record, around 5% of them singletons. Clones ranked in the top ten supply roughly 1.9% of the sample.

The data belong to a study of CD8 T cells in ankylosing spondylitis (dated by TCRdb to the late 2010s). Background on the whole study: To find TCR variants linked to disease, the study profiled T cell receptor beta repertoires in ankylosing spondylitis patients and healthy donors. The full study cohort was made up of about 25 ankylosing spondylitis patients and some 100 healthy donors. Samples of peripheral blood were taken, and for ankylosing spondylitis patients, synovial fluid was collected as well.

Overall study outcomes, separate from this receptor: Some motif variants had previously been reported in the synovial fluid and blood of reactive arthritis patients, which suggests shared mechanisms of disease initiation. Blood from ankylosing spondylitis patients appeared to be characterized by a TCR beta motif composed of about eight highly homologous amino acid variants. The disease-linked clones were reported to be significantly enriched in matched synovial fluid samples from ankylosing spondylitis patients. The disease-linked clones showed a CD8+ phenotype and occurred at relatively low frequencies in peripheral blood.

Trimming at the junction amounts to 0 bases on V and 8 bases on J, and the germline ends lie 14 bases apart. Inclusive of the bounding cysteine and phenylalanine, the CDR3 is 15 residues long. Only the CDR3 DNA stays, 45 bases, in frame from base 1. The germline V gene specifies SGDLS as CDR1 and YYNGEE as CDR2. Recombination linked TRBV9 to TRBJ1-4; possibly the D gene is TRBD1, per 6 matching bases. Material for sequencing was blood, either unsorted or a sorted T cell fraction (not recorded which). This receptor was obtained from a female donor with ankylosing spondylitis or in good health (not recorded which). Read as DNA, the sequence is TGTGCCAGCAGCGTAGATCTGGGGGCGGGGGAAAAACTGTTTTTT. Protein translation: CASSVDLGAGEKLFF. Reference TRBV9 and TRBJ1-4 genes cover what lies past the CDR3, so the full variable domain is DSGVTQTPKHLITATGQRVTLRCSPRSGDLSVYWYQQSLDQGLQFLIQYYNGEERAKGNILERFSAQQFPDLHSELNLSSLELGDSALYFCASSVDLGAGEKLFFGSGTQLSVL.